The rows below give T cell receptor beta chains drawn from one sample of a study of cytomegalovirus exposure and HLA in healthy donors. Using immunoSEQ multiplex PCR, the repertoire was profiled, and TCRdb retains in-frame clones only, with some absent. The table has 100,000 or so clones, 80% to 85% seen once. Sequenced sample: PBMCs. The receptor source for this set is a man younger than 40 in good health and CMV-seropositive. Each CDR3 is given with its conserved first and last residue. The order of the fields is D gene, J gene, clone size, V gene, CDR3 DNA, CDR3 protein. The D gene is left open where the match is weak. The size field is filled for only some rows; it gives once, few, many or a size class.

TRBD1,TRBJ1-2,.,TRBV4-1,TGCGCCAGCAGCCAAGATGCGACAGGGGCCTATGGCTACACCTTC,CASSQDATGAYGYTF
.,TRBJ1-4,.,TRBV5-4,TGTGCCAGCAGCAGGGGAAACGGTAATGAAAAACTGTTTTTT,CASSRGNGNEKLFF
.,TRBJ2-7,.,TRBV4-1,TGCGCCAGCAGCCGCGGGACCTACATGTACGAGCAGTACTTC,CASSRGTYMYEQYF
.,TRBJ1-1,.,TRBV9,TGTGCCAGCACCGTGGGGGGGGCGGGGGGCACTGAAGCTTTCTTT,CASTVGGAGGTEAFF
TRBD2,TRBJ2-5,.,TRBV28,TGTGCCAGCAGGCCGGGAGCGGGGCGGCAAGAGACCCAGTACTTC,CASRPGAGRQETQYF
.,TRBJ1-3,.,TRBV18,TGTGCCAGCTCACCGGCGGGGGCTGGAAACACCATATATTTT,CASSPAGAGNTIYF
.,TRBJ2-5,.,TRBV10-3,TGTGCCATCAGTGAGCCTAGAGAGACCCAGTACTTC,CAISEPRETQYF
TRBD1,TRBJ2-7,.,TRBV4-1,TGCGCCAGCAGCCAAGAGAGGACAGGGCTGGACGAGCAGTACTTC,CASSQERTGLDEQYF
.,TRBJ1-3,.,TRBV5-1,TGCGCCAGCAGCTTGGGGGGGGGACCCAGCTCTGGAAACACCATATATTTT,CASSLGGGPSSGNTIYF
.,TRBJ2-3,.,TRBV4-3,TGCGCCAGCAGCCAAGATAGGACTTACACAGATACGCAGTATTTT,CASSQDRTYTDTQYF
.,TRBJ1-6,.,TRBV6-1,TGTGCCAGCAGGACAGACCGGGATTCACCCCTCCACTTT,CASRTDRDSPLHF
.,TRBJ1-5,few,TRBV30,TGTGCCTGGGGAGAGTACAATCAGCCCCAGCATTTT,CAWGEYNQPQHF
.,TRBJ2-7,.,TRBV15,TGTGCCACCAGCAGAGATAACAACAGAAACTACGAGCAGTACTTC,CATSRDNNRNYEQYF
TRBD1,TRBJ1-4,.,TRBV9,TGTGCCAGCAGCGCCGCGGACAGGGGTTATGAAAAACTGTTTTTT,CASSAADRGYEKLFF
.,TRBJ1-2,few,TRBV29-1,TGCAGCGGATACCTCCTCGGGGAAAACTATGGCTACACCTTC,CSGYLLGENYGYTF
.,TRBJ1-5,.,TRBV4-1,TGCGCCAGCAGCCGTCATCCCACAGCAAATCAGCCCCAGCATTTT,CASSRHPTANQPQHF